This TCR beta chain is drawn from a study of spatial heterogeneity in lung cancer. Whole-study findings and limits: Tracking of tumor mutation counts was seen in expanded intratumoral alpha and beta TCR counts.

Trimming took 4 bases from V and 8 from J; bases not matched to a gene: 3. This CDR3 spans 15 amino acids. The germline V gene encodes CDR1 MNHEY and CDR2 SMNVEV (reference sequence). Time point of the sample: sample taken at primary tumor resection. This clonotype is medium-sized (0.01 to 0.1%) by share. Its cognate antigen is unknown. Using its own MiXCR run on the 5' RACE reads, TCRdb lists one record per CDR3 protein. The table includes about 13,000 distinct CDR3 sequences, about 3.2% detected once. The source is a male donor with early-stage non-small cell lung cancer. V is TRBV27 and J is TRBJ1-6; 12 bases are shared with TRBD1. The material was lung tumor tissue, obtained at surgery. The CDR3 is CASSSGTGGHSPLHF. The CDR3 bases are TGTGCCAGCAGTTCCGGGACAGGGGGCCATTCACCCCTCCACTTT.